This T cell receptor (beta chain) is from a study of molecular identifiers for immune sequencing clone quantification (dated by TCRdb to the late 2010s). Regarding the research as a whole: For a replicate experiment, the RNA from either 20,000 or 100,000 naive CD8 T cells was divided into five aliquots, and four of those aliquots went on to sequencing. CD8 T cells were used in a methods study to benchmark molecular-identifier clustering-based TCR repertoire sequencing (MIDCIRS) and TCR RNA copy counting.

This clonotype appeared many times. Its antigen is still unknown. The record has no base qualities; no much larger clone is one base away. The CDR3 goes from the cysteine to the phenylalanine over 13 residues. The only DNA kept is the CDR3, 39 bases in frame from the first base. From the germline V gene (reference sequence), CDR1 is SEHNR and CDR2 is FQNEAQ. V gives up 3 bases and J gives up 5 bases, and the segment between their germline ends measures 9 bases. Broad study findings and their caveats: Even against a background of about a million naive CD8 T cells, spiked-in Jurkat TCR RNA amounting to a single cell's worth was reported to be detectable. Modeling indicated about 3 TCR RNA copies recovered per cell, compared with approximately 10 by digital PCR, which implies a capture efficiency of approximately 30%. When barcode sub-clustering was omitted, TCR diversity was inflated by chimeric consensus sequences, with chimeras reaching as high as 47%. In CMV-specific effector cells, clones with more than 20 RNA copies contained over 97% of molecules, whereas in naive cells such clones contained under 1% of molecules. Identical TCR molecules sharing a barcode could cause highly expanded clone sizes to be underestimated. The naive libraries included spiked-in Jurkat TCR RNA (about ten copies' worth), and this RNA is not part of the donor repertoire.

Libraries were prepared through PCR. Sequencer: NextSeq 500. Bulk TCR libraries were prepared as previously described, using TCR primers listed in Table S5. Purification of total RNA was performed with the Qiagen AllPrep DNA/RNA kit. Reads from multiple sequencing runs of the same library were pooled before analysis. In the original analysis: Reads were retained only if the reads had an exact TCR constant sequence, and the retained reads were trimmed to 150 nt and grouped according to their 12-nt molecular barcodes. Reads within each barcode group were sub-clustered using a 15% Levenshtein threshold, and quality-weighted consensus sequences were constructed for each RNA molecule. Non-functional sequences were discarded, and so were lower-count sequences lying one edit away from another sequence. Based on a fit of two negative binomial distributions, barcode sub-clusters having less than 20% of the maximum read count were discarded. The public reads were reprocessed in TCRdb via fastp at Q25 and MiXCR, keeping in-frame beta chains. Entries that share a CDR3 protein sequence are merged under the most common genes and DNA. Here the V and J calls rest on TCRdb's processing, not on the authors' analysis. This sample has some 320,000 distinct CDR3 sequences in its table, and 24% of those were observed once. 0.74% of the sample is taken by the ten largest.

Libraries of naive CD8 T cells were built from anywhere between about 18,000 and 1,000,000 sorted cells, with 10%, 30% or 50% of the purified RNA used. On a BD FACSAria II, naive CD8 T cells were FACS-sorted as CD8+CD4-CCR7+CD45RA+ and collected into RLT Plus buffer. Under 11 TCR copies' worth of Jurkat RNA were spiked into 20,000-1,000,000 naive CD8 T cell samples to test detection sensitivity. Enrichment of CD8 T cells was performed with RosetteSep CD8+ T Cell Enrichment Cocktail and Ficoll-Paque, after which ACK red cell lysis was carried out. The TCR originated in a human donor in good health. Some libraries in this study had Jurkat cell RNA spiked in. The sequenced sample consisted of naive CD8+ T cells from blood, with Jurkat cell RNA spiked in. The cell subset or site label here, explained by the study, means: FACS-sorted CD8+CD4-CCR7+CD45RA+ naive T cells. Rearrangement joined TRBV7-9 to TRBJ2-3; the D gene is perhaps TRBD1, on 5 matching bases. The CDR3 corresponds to CASSFVGVDTQYF. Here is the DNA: TGTGCCAGCAGCTTCGTAGGGGTAGATACGCAGTATTTT.